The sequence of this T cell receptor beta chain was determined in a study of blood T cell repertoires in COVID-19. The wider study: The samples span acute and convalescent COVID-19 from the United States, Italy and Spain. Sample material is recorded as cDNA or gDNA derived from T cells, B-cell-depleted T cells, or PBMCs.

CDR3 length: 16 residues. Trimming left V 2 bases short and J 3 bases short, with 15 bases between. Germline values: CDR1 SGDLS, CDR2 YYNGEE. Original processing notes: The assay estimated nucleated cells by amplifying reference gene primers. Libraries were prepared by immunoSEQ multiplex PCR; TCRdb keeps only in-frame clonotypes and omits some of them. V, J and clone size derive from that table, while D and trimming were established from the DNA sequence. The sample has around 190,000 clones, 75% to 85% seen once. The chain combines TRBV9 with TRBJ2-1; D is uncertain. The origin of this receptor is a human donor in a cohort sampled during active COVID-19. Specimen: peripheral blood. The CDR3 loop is CASSVEPTHYYNEQFF. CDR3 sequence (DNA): TGTGCCAGCAGCGTTGAACCCACCCACTACTACAATGAGCAGTTCTTC. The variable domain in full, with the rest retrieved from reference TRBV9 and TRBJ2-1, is DSGVTQTPKHLITATGQRVTLRCSPRSGDLSVYWYQQSLDQGLQFLIQYYNGEERAKGNILERFSAQQFPDLHSELNLSSLELGDSALYFCASSVEPTHYYNEQFFGPGTRLTVL.